The table lists the clone carrying this TCR beta chain with a few counts. Antigen unknown. Time point defined: persistent/refractory GD, antithyroid drugs over 5 years with positive TRAb. Following extraction of RNA from PBMCs, that RNA was used to make the TCR library. These data come from a study of regulatory T cells in long-lasting Graves disease. Study in general: Patients met the persistent Graves' disease definition after over 5 years of antithyroid drugs with positive TSH receptor antibodies. Study results and caveats: TCR diversity was lower in persistent Graves' patients (versus newly diagnosed ones).

Trimming cost V 4 bases and J 8 bases; bases outside gene matches: 6. Germline lookup yields CDR1 MNHNS and CDR2 SASEGT. The CDR3 covers 15 residues. Researchers made TCR beta libraries by using iRepertoire HTBI primers and running Arm-PCR on CDR3 regions. A single record per CDR3 protein comes from TCRdb applying MiXCR to the multiplex PCR reads. The sample holds 650,000 to 850,000 distinct CDR3 sequences, approximately 31% seen once. The source of this sequence is a female donor with Graves disease. Sequences were derived from peripheral blood mononuclear cells (PBMCs), sampled when the disease was refractory, from a patient treated with antithyroid drugs. The V and J genes are TRBV6-1 and TRBJ1-4; 11 nucleotides line up with TRBD1. Here the CDR3 reads CASSAGQGETEKLFF. The CDR3 DNA reads TGTGCCAGCAGTGCGGGACAGGGGGAGACGGAAAAACTGTTTTTT.